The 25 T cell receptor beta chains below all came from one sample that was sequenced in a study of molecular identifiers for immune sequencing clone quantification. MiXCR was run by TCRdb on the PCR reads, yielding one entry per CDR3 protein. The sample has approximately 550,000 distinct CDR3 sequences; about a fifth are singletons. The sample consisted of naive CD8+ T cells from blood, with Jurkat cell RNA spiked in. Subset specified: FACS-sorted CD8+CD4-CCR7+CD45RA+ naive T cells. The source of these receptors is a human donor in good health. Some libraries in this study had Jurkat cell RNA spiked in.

The CDR3 is CATSWAGYQPQHF. CDR3 bases: TGTGCCACCTCGTGGGCCGGCTATCAGCCCCAGCATTTT. This chain connects TRBV19 to TRBJ1-5; D remains ambiguous. Trimming stripped 10 bases from V and 5 bases from J, with 15 bases between. The CDR3 has 13 residues. Germline CDR1 reads LNHDA; CDR2 reads SQIVND (reference sequence). Looking up the rest from reference TRBV19 and TRBJ1-5 gives the full variable domain: DGGITQSPKYLFRKEGQNVTLSCEQNLNHDAMYWYRQDPGQGLRLIYYSQIVNDFQKGDIAEGYSVSREKKESFPLTVTSAQKNPTAFYLCATSWAGYQPQHFGDGTRLSIL.

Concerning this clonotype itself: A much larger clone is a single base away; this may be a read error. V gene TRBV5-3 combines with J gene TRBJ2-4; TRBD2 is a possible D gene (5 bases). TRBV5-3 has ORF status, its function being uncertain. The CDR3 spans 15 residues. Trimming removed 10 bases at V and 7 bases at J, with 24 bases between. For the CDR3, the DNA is TGTGCCGGCAGCCTGCACGGAGGCCTAGCTAACATTCAGTACTTC. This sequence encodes CAGSLHGGLANIQYF.

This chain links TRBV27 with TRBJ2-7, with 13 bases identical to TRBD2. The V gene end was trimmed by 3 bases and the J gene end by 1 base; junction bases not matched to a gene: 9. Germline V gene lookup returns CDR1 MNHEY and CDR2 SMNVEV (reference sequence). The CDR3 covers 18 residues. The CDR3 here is CASSLGLAGRQRSYEQYF. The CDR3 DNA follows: TGTGCCAGCAGTTTGGGACTAGCGGGGCGGCAACGGTCCTACGAGCAGTACTTC.

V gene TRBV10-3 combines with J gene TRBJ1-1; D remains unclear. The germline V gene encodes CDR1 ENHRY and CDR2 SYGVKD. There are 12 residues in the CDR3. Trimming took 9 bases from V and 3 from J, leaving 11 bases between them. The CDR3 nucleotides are TGTGCCATTGGACCGTCTTACACTGAAGCTTTCTTT. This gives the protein CAIGPSYTEAFF.

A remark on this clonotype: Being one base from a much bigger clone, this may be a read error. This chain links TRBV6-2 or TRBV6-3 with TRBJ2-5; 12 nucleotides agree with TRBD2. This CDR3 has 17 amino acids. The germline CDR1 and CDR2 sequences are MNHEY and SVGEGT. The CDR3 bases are TGTGCCAGCAAACCGACGACTAGCGGGGGTCACCAAGAGACCCAGCACTTC. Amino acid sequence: CASKPTTSGGHQETQHF.

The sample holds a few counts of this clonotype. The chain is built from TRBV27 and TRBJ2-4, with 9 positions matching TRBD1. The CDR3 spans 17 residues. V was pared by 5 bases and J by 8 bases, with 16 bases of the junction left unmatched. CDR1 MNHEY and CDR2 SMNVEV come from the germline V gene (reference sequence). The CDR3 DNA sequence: TGTGCCAGCAGTCACGGGGGGAGTGGACAGGGGTGGTACATTCAGTACTTC. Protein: CASSHGGSGQGWYIQYF.

CDR3 residues: CSVEDGTPSYEQYF. The DNA for the CDR3 is TGCAGCGTTGAAGATGGGACACCCTCCTACGAGCAGTACTTC. The V gene is TRBV29-1, the J gene TRBJ2-7; D may be TRBD1 (6 bases). Per germline, CDR1 SQVTM and CDR2 ANQGSEA. The germline V and J ends were trimmed by 0 bases and 0 bases, with 9 bases remaining between them. The CDR3 runs to 14 residues.

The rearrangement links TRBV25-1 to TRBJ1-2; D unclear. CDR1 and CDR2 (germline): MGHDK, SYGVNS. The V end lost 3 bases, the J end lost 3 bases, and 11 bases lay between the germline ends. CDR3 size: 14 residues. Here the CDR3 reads CASSDWAPDYGYTF. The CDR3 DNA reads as TGTGCCAGCAGTGACTGGGCGCCGGACTATGGCTACACCTTC.

In nucleotides, the CDR3 is TGTGCCAGCAGTTTAGTCGCTAGCGGGGGCACAGATACGCAGTATTTT. Its protein product is CASSLVASGGTDTQYF. J is TRBJ2-3 and V is TRBV27; 9 bases are shared with TRBD2. The trim removed 2 bases at V and 1 base at J, leaving 4 bases unmatched. The CDR3 runs to 16 residues. CDR1 is MNHEY and CDR2 is SMNVEV in the germline V gene (reference sequence).

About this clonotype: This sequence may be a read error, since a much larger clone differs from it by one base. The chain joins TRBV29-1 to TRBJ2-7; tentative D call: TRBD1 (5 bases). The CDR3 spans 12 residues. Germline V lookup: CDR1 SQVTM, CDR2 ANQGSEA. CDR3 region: CSVVDSSFEQYF. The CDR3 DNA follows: TGCAGCGTTGTTGACAGCTCCTTCGAGCAGTACTTC.

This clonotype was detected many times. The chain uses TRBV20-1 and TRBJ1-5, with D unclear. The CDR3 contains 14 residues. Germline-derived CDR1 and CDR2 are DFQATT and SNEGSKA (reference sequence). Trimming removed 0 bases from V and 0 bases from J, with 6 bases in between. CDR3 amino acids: CSARDRDSNQPQHF. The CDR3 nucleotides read TGCAGTGCTAGAGACCGAGATAGCAATCAGCCCCAGCATTTT.

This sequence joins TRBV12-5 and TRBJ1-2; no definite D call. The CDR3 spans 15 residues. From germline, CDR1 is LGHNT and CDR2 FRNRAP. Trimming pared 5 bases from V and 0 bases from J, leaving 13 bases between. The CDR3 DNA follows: TGTGCTAGTGGTCCGGGGAACCCCACTAACTATGGCTACACCTTC. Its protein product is CASGPGNPTNYGYTF.

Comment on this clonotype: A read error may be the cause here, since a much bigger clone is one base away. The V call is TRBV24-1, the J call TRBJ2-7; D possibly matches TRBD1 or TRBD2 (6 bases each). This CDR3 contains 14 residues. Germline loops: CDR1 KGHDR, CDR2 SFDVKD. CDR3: CAASDSGGEYEQYF. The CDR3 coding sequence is TGTGCCGCCAGTGATTCCGGGGGCGAGTACGAGCAGTACTTC.

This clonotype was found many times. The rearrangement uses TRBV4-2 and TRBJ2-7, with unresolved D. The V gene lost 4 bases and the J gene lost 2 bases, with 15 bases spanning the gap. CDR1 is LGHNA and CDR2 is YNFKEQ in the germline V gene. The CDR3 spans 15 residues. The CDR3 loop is CASSPWSGAPYEQYF. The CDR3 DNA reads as TGTGCCAGCAGCCCGTGGTCAGGTGCCCCCTACGAGCAGTACTTC.

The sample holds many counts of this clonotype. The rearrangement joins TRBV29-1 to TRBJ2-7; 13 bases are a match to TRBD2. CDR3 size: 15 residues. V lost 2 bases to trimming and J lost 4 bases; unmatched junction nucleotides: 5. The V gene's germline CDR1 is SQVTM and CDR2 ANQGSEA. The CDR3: CSVENGTSGTYEQYF. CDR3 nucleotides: TGCAGCGTTGAAAATGGGACTAGCGGGACTTACGAGCAGTACTTC.

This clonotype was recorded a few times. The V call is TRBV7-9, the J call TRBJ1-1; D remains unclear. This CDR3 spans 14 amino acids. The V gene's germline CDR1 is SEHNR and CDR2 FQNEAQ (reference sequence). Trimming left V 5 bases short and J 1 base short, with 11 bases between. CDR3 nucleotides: TGTGCCAGCAGCGGAGATGCCTGGAACACTGAAGCTTTCTTT. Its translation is CASSGDAWNTEAFF.

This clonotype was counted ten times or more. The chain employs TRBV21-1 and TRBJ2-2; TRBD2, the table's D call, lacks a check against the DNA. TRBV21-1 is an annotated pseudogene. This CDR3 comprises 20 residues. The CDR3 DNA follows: TGTGCCAGCAGCAAAGAGACTAGCGGGAGAGTCGGCTATCGCTTCGGGGAGCTGTTTTTT. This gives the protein CASSKETSGRVGYRFGELFF.

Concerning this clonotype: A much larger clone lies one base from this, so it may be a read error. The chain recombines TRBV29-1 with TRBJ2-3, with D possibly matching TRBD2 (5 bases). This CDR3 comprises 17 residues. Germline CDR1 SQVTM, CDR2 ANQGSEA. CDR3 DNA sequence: TGCGGCGTTGATTGGACTTGGCTCACCGAGAGCACAGATACGCAGTATTTT. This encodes CGVDWTWLTESTDTQYF.

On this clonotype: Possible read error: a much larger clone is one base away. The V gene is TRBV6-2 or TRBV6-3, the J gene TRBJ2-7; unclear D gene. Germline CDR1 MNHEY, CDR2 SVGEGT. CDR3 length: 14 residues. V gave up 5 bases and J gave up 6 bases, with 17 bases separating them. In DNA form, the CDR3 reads TGTGCCAGCAGTCCGGTTTTGGGGTCCCCCGAGCAGTACTTC. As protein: CASSPVLGSPEQYF.

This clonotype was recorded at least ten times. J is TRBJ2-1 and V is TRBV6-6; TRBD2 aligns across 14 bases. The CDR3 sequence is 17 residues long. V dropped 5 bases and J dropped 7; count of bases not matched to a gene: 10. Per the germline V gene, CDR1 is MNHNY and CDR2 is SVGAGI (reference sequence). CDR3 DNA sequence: TGTGCCAGCAGTGCCACGGGACTAGCGGGAGTTGGGAATGAGCAGTTCTTC. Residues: CASSATGLAGVGNEQFF.

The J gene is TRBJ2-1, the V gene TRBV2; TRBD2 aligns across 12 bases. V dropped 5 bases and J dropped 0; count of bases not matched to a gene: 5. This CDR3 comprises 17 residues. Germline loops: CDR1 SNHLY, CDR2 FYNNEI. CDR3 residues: CASSKRLAGDSYNEQFF. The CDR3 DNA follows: TGTGCCAGCAGTAAACGACTAGCGGGGGACTCCTACAATGAGCAGTTCTTC. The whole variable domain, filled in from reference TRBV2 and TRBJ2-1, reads EPEVTQTPSHQVTQMGQEVILRCVPISNHLYFYWYRQILGQKVEFLVSFYNNEISEKSEIFDDQFSVERPDGSNFTLKIRSTKLEDSAMYFCASSKRLAGDSYNEQFFGPGTRLTVL.

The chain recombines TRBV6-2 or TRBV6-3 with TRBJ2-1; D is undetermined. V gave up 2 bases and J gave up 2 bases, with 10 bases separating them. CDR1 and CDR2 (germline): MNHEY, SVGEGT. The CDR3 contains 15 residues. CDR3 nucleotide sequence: TGTGCCAGCAGTTACCAGGCGGCCGCCTACAATGAGCAGTTCTTC. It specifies CASSYQAAAYNEQFF.

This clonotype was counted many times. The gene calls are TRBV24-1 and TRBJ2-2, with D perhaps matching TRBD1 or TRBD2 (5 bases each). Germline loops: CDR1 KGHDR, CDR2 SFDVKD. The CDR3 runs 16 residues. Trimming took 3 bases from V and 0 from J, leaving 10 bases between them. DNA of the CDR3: TGTGCCACCAGTGATGGGGACCTCGCGAACACCGGGGAGCTGTTTTTT. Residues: CATSDGDLANTGELFF.

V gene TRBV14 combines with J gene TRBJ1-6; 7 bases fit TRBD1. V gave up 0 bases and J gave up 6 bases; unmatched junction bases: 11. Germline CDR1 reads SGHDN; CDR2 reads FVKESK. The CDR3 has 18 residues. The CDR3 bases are TGTGCCAGCAGCCAAGATAAGGACAGGAAGAGGGGTAATTCACCCCTCCACTTT. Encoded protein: CASSQDKDRKRGNSPLHF.

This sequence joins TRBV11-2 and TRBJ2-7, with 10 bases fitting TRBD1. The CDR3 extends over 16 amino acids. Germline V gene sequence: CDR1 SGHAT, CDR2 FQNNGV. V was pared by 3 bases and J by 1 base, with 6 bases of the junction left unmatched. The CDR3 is CASSFDRGPYSYEQYF. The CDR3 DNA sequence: TGTGCCAGCAGCTTTGACAGGGGGCCCTATTCCTACGAGCAGTACTTC.